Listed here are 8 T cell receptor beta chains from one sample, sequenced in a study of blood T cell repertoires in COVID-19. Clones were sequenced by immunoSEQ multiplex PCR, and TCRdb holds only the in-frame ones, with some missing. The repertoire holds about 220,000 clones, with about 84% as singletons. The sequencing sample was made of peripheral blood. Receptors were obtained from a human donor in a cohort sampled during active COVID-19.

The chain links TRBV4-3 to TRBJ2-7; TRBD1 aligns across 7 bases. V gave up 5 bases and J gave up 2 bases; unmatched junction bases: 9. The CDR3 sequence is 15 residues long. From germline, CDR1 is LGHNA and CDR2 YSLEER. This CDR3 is CASSAQRTGAYEQYF. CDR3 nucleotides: TGCGCCAGCAGCGCGCAACGTACAGGGGCCTACGAGCAGTACTTC.

The CDR3 region is CASSLVTGEPQHF. The DNA of the CDR3 is TGTGCCAGCAGCTTAGTAACAGGGGAACCCCAGCATTTT. This sequence joins TRBV7-6 and TRBJ1-5; 7 nucleotides align to TRBD1. Per germline, CDR1 SGHVS and CDR2 FNYEAQ. The CDR3 spans 13 residues. The trim removed 1 base at V and 10 bases at J, leaving 4 bases unmatched.

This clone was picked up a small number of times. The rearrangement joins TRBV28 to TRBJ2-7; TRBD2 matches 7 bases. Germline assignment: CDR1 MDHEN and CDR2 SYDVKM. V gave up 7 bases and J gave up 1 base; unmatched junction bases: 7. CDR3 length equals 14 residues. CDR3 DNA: TGTGCCAGCATAGAGAGGGGACTATCCTACGAGCAGTACTTC. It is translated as CASIERGLSYEQYF.

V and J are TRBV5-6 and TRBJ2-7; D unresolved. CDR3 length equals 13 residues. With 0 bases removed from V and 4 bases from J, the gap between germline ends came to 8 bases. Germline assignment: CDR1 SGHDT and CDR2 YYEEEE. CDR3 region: CASSLGLHYEQYF. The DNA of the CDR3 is TGTGCCAGCAGCTTGGGACTTCATTACGAGCAGTACTTC.

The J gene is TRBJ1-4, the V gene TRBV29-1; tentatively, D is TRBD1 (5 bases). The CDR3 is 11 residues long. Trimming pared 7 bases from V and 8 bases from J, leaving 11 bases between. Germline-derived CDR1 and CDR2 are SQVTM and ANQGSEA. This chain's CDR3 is CSAREGEKLFF. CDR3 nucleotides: TGCAGCGCCAGGGAGGGGGAAAAACTGTTTTTT.

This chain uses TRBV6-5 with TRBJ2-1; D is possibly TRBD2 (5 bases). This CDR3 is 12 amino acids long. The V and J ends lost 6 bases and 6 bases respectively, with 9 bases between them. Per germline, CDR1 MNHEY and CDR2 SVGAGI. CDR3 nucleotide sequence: TGTGCCAGCAGCCAACTAGGCAATGAGCAGTTCTTC. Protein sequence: CASSQLGNEQFF.

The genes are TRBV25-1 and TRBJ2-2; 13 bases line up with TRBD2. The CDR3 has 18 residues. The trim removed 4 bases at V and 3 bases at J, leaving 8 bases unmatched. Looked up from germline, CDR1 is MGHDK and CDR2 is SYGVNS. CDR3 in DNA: TGTGCCAGCAGTGCCCGGACTAGCGGGAGCCCGCACACCGGGGAGCTGTTTTTT. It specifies CASSARTSGSPHTGELFF.

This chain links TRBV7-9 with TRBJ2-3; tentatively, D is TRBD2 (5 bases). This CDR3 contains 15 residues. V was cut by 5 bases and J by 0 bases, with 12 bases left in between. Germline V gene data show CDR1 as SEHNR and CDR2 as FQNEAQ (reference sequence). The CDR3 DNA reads TGTGCCAGCAGCCGCCGAGGGCTAAGCACAGATACGCAGTATTTT. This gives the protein CASSRRGLSTDTQYF.